The T cell receptor beta chain under discussion was sequenced for a study of T cell responses to AZD1222 COVID-19 vaccine (dated by TCRdb to the early 2020s). For the study in its entirety: AZD1222 recipients given second doses at about 4 weeks or at about 12 weeks were pooled, since spike-specific TCR depth and breadth were not found to differ between the two schedules. A total of roughly 240 trial participants underwent TCR sequencing, of whom around 200 received two doses of AZD1222 and about 26 received two doses of the MenACWY control vaccine. Enrollment into the trials was organized by age into subgroups of 18-55, 56-69 and 70-plus years, and those subgroups contained roughly 140, 27 and 60 TCR-sequenced participants, respectively.

General study outcomes and caveats: A significant rise in spike-specific TCR breadth and depth was observed after two AZD1222 doses relative to day 0 and relative to MenACWY recipients. Because no samples from the day 14 peak response were available, repertoires could be characterized only after the peak T cell response. Most participants were white British and females outnumbered males, and the authors suggested that clonal diversity may have been underestimated. Reportedly, close to half of the unique spike-specific TCRs recognized epitopes lying outside the regions that are mutated in the B.1.351 and B.1.1.7 variants. The 56-69-year group was small, and its depth increase did not reach significance, likely because of low power. Conclusions about previously exposed vaccinees are limited because only 5 or 6 AZD1222 recipients were SARS-CoV-2 seropositive at baseline. Vaccine-associated CD4 TCRs spanned the whole spike protein, with dominant responses in regions 160-218 and 743-854.

This clone was counted only a few times. Its antigen target is currently unknown. The record has no base qualities; no much larger clone is one base away. From cysteine to phenylalanine, the CDR3 is 15 amino acids long. The sequence is cut down to CDR3 DNA, 45 bases in frame from base 1. V is trimmed back by 4 bases and J by 8 bases, and the junction contains 8 bases that no gene match accounts for. The germline V gene (reference sequence) supplies CDR1 MNHEY and CDR2 SMNVEV. The CDR3 regions of human TCRbeta chains were subjected to immunosequencing. As for how the authors treated the data: TCRs in the repertoires were compared against a reference library of SARS-CoV-2-specific TCRs that had been generated with the MIRA antigen-specificity platform. Breadth was defined as the fraction of unique TCRs that were SARS-CoV-2-associated, and depth was defined as the fraction of total T cells that were SARS-CoV-2-associated. Using the MIRA data, each spike-specific TCR was mapped to the spike region that the TCR reacts to and placed in a CD4 or CD8 class. Log10-transformed breadth and depth values were compared by one-way ANOVA with Sidak's multiple comparisons tests. The table comes from immuneACCESS by way of TCRdb, which keeps in-frame sequences with V and J called. Part of the clones is missing from these tables; in studies checked, under half for an unresolved V gene and the rest for unknown reasons. V, J and clone size are those of that table, while D and trimming were read from the DNA. The sample yields around 140,000 clones; around 90% were counted once. The top ten hold approximately 1.5% of the sample.

The time point label on this specimen signifies: baseline before first vaccination. The vaccinee samples were drawn from two UK trials, COV001 and COV002, one of which was a single-blind randomized controlled phase 2/3 trial testing AZD1222 (ChAdOx1 nCoV-19) in healthy adults. For TCRbeta chain sequencing, PBMC samples from trial participants were taken at day 0 and at day 28 after the second dose. This chain is built from TRBV27 and TRBJ2-1, and 10 bases in between align with TRBD2. This specimen was peripheral blood, taken on day 0 of AZD1222 vaccination. This TCR came from an adult in good health. The CDR3 protein is CASSYEAGGPHEQFF. The DNA reads TGTGCCAGCAGTTACGAAGCGGGAGGGCCCCATGAGCAGTTCTTC.